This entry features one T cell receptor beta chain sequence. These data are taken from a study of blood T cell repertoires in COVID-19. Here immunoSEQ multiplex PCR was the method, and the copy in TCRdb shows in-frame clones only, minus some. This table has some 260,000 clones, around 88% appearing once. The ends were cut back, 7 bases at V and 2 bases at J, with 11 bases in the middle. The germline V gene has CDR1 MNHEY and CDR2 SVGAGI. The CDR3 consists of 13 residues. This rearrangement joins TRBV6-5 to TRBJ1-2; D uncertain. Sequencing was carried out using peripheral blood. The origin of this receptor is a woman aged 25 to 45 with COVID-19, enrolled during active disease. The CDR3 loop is CASTGLRNYGYTF. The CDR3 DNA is TGTGCCAGCACTGGACTGAGAAACTATGGCTACACCTTC.